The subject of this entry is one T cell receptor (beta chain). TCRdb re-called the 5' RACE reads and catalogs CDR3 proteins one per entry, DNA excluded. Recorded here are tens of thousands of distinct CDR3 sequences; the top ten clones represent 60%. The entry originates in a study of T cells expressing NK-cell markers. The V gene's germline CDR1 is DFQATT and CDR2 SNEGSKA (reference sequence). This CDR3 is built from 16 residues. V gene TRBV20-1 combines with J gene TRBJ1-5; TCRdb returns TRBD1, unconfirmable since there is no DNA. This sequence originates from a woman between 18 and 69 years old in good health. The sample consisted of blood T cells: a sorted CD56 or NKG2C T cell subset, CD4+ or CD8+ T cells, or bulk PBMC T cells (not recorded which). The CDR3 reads CSARDLGQGSNQPQHF.